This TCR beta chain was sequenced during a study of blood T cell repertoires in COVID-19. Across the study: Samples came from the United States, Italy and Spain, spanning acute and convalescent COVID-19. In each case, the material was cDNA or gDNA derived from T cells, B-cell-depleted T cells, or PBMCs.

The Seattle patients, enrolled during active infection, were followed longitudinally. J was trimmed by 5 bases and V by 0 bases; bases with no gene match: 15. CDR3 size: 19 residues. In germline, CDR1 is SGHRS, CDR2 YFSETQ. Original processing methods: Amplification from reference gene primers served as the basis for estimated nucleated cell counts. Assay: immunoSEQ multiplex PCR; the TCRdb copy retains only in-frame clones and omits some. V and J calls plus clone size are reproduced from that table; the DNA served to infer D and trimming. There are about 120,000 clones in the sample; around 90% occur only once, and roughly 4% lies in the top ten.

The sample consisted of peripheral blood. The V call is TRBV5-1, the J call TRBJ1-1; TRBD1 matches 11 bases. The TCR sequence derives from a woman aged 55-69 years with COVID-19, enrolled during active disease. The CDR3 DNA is TGCGCCAGCAGCTTGGGATGGGTCCCGGGACAGGGGGTAAGAACTGAAGCTTTCTTT. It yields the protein CASSLGWVPGQGVRTEAFF.